A selection of T cell receptor beta chains follows, all from one sample in a study of T cell repertoires in cytomegalovirus infection. TCRdb re-analysed the reads in MiXCR, keeping a single row per CDR3 protein. The sample contains approximately 500,000 distinct CDR3 sequences, 15% to 20% of which appear only once. Material for sequencing was CD8+ T cells from PBMCs. These receptors came from a human donor in good health (CMV status not recorded). Some clones in this sample may be carry-over from other donors' samples. CDR3s include the opening cysteine and the closing phenylalanine or tryptophan. The D gene is left open where the match is weak. Some rows mark clone size as missing; the rest say once, few, many or name a class of expanded clone.

abundance,j_gene,d_gene,v_gene,CDR3aa,CDR3nt
once,TRBJ2-2,TRBD1,TRBV4-1,CASSPPTGSTRELFF,TGCGCCAGCAGCCCCCCGACAGGGAGCACCCGGGAGCTGTTTTTT
few,TRBJ2-7,NA,TRBV20-1,CSARSGNRANEQYF,TGCAGTGCTAGATCCGGGAACAGGGCCAACGAGCAGTACTTC
many,TRBJ2-2,TRBD1,TRBV7-9,CASSFPSFRDRVTNTGELFF,TGTGCCAGCAGCTTCCCAAGTTTCCGGGACAGGGTAACGAACACCGGGGAGCTGTTTTTT
many,TRBJ2-7,NA,TRBV7-2,CASSPREGVSYEQYF,TGTGCCAGCAGCCCCAGGGAGGGGGTCTCCTACGAGCAGTACTTC
NA,TRBJ2-3,NA,TRBV29-1,CSGRQSSTDTQYF,TGCAGCGGGAGACAGTCTAGCACAGATACGCAGTATTTT
NA,TRBJ2-7,NA,TRBV6-1,CASSEAPASEQYF,TGTGCCAGCAGTGAAGCGCCGGCCAGCGAGCAGTACTTC
NA,TRBJ2-1,NA,TRBV14,CASSQFSYNVQFF,TGTGCCAGCAGCCAATTCTCCTACAATGTGCAGTTCTTC
many,TRBJ1-1,TRBD1,TRBV7-6,CASSGYRGRGNTEAFF,TGTGCCAGCAGCGGTTACAGGGGGCGCGGGAACACTGAAGCTTTCTTT
many,TRBJ2-1,NA,TRBV6-1,CASSAGVAYNEQFF,TGTGCCAGCAGTGCGGGGGTAGCCTACAATGAGCAGTTCTTC
few,TRBJ2-1,TRBD2,TRBV2,CASEGTNNNEQFF,TGTGCCAGCGAAGGGACTAACAACAATGAGCAGTTCTTC
NA,TRBJ1-5,TRBD1,TRBV15,CATSKDRGRNQPQHF,TGTGCCACCAGCAAAGACAGGGGTCGCAATCAGCCCCAGCATTTT
many,TRBJ1-1,NA,TRBV28,CASRRGVTEAFF,TGTGCCAGCAGGAGGGGGGTTACTGAAGCTTTCTTT
few,TRBJ2-2,TRBD1,TRBV7-8,CASSSPGNLQGARAGELFF,TGTGCCAGCAGCTCCCCCGGGAATCTACAGGGGGCTCGCGCCGGGGAGCTGTTTTTT
few,TRBJ2-3,NA,TRBV4-1,CASSPEERGTDTQYF,TGCGCCAGCAGCCCAGAGGAGCGGGGCACAGATACGCAGTATTTT
many,TRBJ2-1,NA,TRBV4-1,CASSRYGTLRYNEQFF,TGCGCCAGCAGCCGATACGGGACCCTTCGCTACAATGAGCAGTTCTTC
NA,TRBJ2-5,NA,TRBV5-6,CASSSDLEKEDTQYF,TGTGCCAGCAGCTCCGACTTAGAAAAGGAAGATACCCAGTACTTC
NA,TRBJ2-7,NA,TRBV30,CAWSVGGEALYEQYF,TGTGCCTGGAGTGTCGGAGGAGAAGCTCTCTACGAGCAGTACTTC
many,TRBJ2-3,TRBD2,TRBV6-5,CATHSGVSTDTQYF,TGTGCCACACATAGCGGGGTGAGCACAGATACGCAGTATTTT
many,TRBJ2-7,TRBD1,TRBV12-3/TRBV12-4,CASSPEGASYEQYF,TGTGCCAGCAGTCCCGAGGGGGCGTCCTACGAGCAGTACTTC
NA,TRBJ2-7,TRBD1,TRBV14,CASSQLDGTGGYEQYF,TGTGCCAGCAGCCAACTGGACGGGACAGGAGGCTACGAGCAGTACTTC
many,TRBJ2-3,NA,TRBV11-2,CASSSGIGGPDTQYF,TGTGCCAGCAGCTCCGGAATAGGGGGGCCGGATACGCAGTATTTT
few,TRBJ2-1,TRBD1,TRBV29-1,CSVEGRTGANYNEQFF,TGCAGCGTTGAAGGGAGGACAGGGGCCAACTACAATGAGCAGTTCTTC
many,TRBJ2-7,TRBD2,TRBV10-3,CAILSTTSRLGYEQYF,TGTGCCATCTTGTCTACGACTAGCCGGTTGGGGTACGAGCAGTACTTC